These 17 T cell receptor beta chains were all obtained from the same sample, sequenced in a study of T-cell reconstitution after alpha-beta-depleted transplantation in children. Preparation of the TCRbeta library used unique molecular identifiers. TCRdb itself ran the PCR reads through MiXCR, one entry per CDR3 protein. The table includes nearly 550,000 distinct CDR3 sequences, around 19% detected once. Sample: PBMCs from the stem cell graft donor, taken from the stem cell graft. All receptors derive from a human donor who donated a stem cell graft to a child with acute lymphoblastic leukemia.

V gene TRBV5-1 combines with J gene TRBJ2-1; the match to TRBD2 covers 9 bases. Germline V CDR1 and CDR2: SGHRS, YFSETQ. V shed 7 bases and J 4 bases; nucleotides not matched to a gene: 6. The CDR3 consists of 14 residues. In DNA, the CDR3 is TGCGCCAGCGGACCTAGCGGGGCATACAATGAGCAGTTCTTC. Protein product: CASGPSGAYNEQFF.

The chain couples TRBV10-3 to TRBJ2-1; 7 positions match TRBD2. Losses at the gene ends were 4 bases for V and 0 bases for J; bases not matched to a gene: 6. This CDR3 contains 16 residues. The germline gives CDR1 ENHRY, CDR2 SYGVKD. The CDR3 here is CAISVTPSGSYNEQFF. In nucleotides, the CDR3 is TGTGCCATCAGTGTCACCCCTAGCGGCTCCTACAATGAGCAGTTCTTC.

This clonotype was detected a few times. CDR3 amino acids: CASSLWGQGFLNEQFF. The CDR3 DNA follows: TGTGCCAGCAGCCTCTGGGGCCAGGGTTTTCTCAATGAGCAGTTCTTC. This chain uses TRBV14 with TRBJ2-1; possibly TRBD1 for D (5 bases). CDR1 and CDR2 (germline): SGHDN, FVKESK. V shed 4 bases and J shed 6 bases, with 19 bases lying between them. This CDR3 has 16 amino acids. The full variable domain, rest sourced from reference TRBV14 and TRBJ2-1, is EAGVTQFPSHSVIEKGQTVTLRCDPISGHDNLYWYRRVMGKEIKFLLHFVKESKQDESGMPNNRFLAERTGGTYSTLKVQPAELEDSGVYFCASSLWGQGFLNEQFFGPGTRLTVL.

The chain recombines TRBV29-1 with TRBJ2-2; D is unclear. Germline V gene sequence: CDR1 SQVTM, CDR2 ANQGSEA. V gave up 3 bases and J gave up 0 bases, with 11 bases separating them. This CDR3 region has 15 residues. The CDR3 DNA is TGCAGCGTTGAGGCCGGTGATTCGAACACCGGGGAGCTGTTTTTT. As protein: CSVEAGDSNTGELFF.

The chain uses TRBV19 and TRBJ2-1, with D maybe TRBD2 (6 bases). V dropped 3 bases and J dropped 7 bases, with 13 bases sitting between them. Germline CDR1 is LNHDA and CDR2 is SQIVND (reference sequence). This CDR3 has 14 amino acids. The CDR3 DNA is TGTGCCAGTAGTATCGGAGGGAGTCGGAATGAGCAGTTCTTC. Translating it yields CASSIGGSRNEQFF.

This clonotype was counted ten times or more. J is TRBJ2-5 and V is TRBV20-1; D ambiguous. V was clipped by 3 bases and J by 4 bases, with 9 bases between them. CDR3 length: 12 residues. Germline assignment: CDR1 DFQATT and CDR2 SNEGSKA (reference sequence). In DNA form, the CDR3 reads TGCAGTGCTAGCGGCAGGCCAGAGACCCAGTACTTC. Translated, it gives CSASGRPETQYF.

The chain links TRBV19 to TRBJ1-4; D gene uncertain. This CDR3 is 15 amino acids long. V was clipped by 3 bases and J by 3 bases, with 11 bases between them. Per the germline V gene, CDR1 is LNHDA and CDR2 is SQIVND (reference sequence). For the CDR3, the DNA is TGTGCCAGTAGTATCGGTGATGTAGCTAATGAAAAACTGTTTTTT. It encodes CASSIGDVANEKLFF.

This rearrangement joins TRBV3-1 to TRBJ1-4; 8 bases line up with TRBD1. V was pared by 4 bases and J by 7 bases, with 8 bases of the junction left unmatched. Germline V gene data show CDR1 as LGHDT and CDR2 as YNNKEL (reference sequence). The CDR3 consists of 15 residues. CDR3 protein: CASSLGQGAVEKLFF. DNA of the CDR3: TGTGCCAGCAGCCTCGGTCAGGGGGCGGTTGAAAAACTGTTTTTT.

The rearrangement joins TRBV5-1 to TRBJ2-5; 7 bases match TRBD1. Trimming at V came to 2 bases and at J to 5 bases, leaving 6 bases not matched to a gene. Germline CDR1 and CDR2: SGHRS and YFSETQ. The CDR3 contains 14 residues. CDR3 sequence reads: CASSFRTGLETQYF. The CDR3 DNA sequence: TGCGCCAGCAGCTTCCGGACAGGCTTGGAGACCCAGTACTTC.

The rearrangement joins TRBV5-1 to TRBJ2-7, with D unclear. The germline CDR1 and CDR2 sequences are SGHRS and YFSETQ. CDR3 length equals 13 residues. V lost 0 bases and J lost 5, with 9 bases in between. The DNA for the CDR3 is TGCGCCAGCAGCTTGGTGGGGTCGGACGAGCAGTACTTC. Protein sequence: CASSLVGSDEQYF.

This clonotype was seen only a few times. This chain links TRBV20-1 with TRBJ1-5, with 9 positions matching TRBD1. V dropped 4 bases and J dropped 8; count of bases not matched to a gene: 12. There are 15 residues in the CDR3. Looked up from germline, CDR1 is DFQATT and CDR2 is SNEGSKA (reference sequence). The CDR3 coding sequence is TGCAGTGCTATACGAGAGGGGACAGGGAGTGAGCCCCAGCATTTT. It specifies CSAIREGTGSEPQHF.

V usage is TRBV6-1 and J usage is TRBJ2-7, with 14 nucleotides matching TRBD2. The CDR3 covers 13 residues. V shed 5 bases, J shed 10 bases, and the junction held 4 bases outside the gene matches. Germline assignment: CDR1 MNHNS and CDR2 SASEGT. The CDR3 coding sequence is TGTGCCAGCAGTAAGGGACTAGCGGGAGCCCAGTACTTC. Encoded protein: CASSKGLAGAQYF.

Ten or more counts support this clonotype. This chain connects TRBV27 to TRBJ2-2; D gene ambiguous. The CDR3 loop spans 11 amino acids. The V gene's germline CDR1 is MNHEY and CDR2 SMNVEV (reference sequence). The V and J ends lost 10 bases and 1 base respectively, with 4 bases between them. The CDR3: CATENTGELFF. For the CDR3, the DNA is TGTGCCACCGAGAACACCGGGGAGCTGTTTTTT.

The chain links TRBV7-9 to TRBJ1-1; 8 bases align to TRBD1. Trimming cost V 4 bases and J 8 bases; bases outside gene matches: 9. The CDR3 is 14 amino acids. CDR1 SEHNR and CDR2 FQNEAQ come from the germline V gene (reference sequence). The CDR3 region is CASSSARQGREAFF. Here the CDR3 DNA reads TGTGCCAGCAGCTCCGCCCGACAGGGGCGGGAAGCTTTCTTT.

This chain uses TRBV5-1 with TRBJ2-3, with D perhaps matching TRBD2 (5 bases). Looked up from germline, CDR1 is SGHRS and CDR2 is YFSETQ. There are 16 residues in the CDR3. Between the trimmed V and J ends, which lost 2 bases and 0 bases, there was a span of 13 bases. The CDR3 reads CASSFSGSLSTDTQYF. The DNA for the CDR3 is TGCGCCAGCAGCTTCAGCGGAAGCCTTAGCACAGATACGCAGTATTTT. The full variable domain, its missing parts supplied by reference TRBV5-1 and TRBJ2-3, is KAGVTQTPRYLIKTRGQQVTLSCSPISGHRSVSWYQQTPGQGLQFLFEYFSETQRNKGNFPGRFSGRQFSNSRSEMNVSTLELGDSALYLCASSFSGSLSTDTQYFGPGTRLTVL.

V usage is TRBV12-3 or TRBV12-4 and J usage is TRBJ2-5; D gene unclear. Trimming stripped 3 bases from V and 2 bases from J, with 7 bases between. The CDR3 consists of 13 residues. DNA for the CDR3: TGTGCCAGCAGTTTTCATAGACAAGAGACCCAGTACTTC. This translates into CASSFHRQETQYF.

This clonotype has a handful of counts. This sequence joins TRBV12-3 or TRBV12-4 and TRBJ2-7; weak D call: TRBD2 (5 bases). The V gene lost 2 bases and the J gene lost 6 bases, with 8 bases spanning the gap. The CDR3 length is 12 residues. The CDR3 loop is CASSLPGVEQYF. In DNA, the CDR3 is TGTGCCAGCAGTTTACCCGGGGTCGAGCAGTACTTC.